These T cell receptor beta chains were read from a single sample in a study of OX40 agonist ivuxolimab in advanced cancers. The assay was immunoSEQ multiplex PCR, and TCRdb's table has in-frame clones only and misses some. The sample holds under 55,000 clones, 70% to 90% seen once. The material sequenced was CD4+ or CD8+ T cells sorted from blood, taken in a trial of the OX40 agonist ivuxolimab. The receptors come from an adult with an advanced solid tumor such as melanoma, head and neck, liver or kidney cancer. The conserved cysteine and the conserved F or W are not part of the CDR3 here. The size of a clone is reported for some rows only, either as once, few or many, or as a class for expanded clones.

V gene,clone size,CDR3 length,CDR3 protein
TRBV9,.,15,ASSVSGQPSSYNEQF
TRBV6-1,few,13,ASSPTSGGADEQF
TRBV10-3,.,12,AIRDRGPNQPQH
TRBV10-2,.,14,ASSPRDRPNTGELF
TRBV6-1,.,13,ASSEKGTRTSPLH
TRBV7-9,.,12,AGLGTGGGSEQF
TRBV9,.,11,ASSDARGYEQF
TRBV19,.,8,ASSAHFPY
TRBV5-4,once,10,ASSFLTDTQY
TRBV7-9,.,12,ASSIGTGGYGYT
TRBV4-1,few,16,ASSQPPAVAGAEDTQY
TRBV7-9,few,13,ASSISRTGGDTQY
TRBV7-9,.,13,ASSSDREIAYEQY
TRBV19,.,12,ASTPLGGANVLT
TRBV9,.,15,ASSVATGGGFQEKLF
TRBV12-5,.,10,ASGDTYNEQF
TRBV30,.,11,AWGGVGWEEQY
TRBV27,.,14,ASGLPGTTQQPEQF
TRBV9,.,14,ASSVRTGGGGTEAF
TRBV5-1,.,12,ASSLGNSGTEAF
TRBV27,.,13,ASSRDSFSGNTIY
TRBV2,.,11,ASSTTSTDTQY
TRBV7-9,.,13,ASSFGGGGAYEQY
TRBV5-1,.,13,ASSGDRGRNEKLF
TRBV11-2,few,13,ASSLDLGGTPAQY
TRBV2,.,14,ASSWKDTDFQETQY
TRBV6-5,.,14,ASSYSTESSNYGYT
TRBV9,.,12,ASTPNRANTEAF
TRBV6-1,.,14,ASSEAPDRASTEAF
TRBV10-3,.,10,AISEGSYEQY
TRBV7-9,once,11,ASSSTSINEQF
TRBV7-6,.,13,ASSFPGGGGTEAF
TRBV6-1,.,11,ASSPTKNYGYT
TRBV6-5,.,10,ATIGGVTEAF
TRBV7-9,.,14,ASSQTPTGGNTEAF
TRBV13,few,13,ASSPRRTGVYEQY
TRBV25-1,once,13,ASRKRDSMFNEQF
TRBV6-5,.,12,ASSYGLMNTEAF
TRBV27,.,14,ASSPSTGPLNYGYT
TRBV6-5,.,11,ASSYSDWTEAF
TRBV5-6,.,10,ASSLSVRGYT
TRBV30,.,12,AWSVTGKIYGYT
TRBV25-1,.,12,ASRSQGLHTEAF
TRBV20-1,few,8,SASNTEAF
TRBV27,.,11,ASSLTSSYEQY
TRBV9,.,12,ASSVSRGSYEQY
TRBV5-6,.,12,ASSLGTGGHEQY
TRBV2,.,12,ATLGGFYNSPLH
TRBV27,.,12,ASSQGTGFGGYT